Given below is one T cell receptor (beta chain) in context. As yet, its antigen is unknown. CDR3 size: 13 residues. Germline V gene lookup returns CDR1 LNHDA and CDR2 SQIVND (reference sequence). Between the trimmed V and J ends, which lost 10 bases and 3 bases, there was a span of 15 bases. Starting from about 470 ng of total RNA, TCR libraries were made with linear amplification. TCRdb independently ran MiXCR on the reads; one entry per CDR3 protein. The sample comprises roughly 200,000 distinct CDR3 sequences, 65% to 80% of which are singletons, and about 2.4% rests with the top ten. These data originate in a study of healthy donors' naive CD4 and CD8 T cells. Points from the study as a whole: Reportedly, most V and J gene segments showed naive CD4+ versus CD8+ bias.

This TCR was sampled from a pool of human donors in good health; the sample pools cells from several healthy donors. The chain recombines TRBV19 with TRBJ1-1; no firm D call. The sample was naive CD4+ and CD8+ T cells sorted from blood, pooled from several donors. The chain's CDR3 is CATTTRGHTEAFF. The CDR3 DNA reads as TGTGCCACCACTACTCGGGGTCACACTGAAGCTTTCTTT. Based on the CDR3 plus reference TRBV19 and TRBJ1-1, the full variable domain is DGGITQSPKYLFRKEGQNVTLSCEQNLNHDAMYWYRQDPGQGLRLIYYSQIVNDFQKGDIAEGYSVSREKKESFPLTVTSAQKNPTAFYLCATTTRGHTEAFFGQGTRLTVV.